Listed below are T cell receptor beta chains from one sample, sequenced in a study of spatial heterogeneity in lung cancer. One entry per CDR3 protein results from TCRdb running MiXCR on the 5' RACE reads. The sample holds tens of thousands of distinct CDR3 sequences, 10% to 15% seen once. Sequenced here: PBMCs, sampled at surgery. The receptors here all came from a male donor with early-stage non-small cell lung cancer. The conserved cysteine and the conserved F or W are not part of the CDR3 here. Fields, in order: V gene, D gene, CDR3 protein. A D gene is named only where the DNA matches it firmly.

v_gene: TRBV7-3; d_gene: .; CDR3aa: ASSETPKDEQF
v_gene: TRBV29-1; d_gene: .; CDR3aa: SVVPFEGYGYT
v_gene: TRBV7-2; d_gene: .; CDR3aa: ASSSRGPSADGYT
v_gene: TRBV4-1; d_gene: .; CDR3aa: ASSQVASSYNSPLH
v_gene: TRBV5-5; d_gene: TRBD1; CDR3aa: ASSVQGGSNQPQH
v_gene: TRBV3-1; d_gene: TRBD2; CDR3aa: ASSQRRLAGPFGQY
v_gene: TRBV10-2; d_gene: .; CDR3aa: ASSPVVEGAF
v_gene: TRBV7-9; d_gene: .; CDR3aa: ASSLWVQRGELF
v_gene: TRBV29-1; d_gene: .; CDR3aa: SVERSYDGYT
v_gene: TRBV11-2; d_gene: .; CDR3aa: ASSSSGFNSPLH
v_gene: TRBV19; d_gene: .; CDR3aa: ASSIGSYNEQF
v_gene: TRBV3-1; d_gene: TRBD1; CDR3aa: ASSQVGGERQPQH
v_gene: TRBV14; d_gene: .; CDR3aa: ASSRGWAQNNNEQF
v_gene: TRBV6-6; d_gene: .; CDR3aa: ASTPGVVAF
v_gene: TRBV7-3; d_gene: .; CDR3aa: ASSGGFSGTQY
v_gene: TRBV29-1; d_gene: .; CDR3aa: SVDLGFTDTQY
v_gene: TRBV30; d_gene: .; CDR3aa: AWSDESSYNSPLH
v_gene: TRBV6-1; d_gene: .; CDR3aa: ASTMNRGFNQPQH
v_gene: TRBV7-9; d_gene: TRBD1; CDR3aa: ASRPTGGWTGELF
v_gene: TRBV5-1; d_gene: .; CDR3aa: ASSLANYGYT
v_gene: TRBV30; d_gene: .; CDR3aa: AWSVGAPYEQY
v_gene: TRBV11-2; d_gene: TRBD1; CDR3aa: ASSLGTESDQPQH
v_gene: TRBV20-1; d_gene: .; CDR3aa: SADSSGNTIY
v_gene: TRBV2; d_gene: TRBD1; CDR3aa: ASFRGLQETQY
v_gene: TRBV5-1; d_gene: .; CDR3aa: ASSPGGPNEKLF